One T cell receptor beta chain is described in this entry. Distinct nucleotide sequences in the sample also encode this CDR3. This entry is derived from a study of blood T cell repertoires in COVID-19. Germline CDR1 is SNHLY and CDR2 is FYNNEI. Trimming took 3 bases from V and 4 from J, leaving 9 bases between them. The CDR3 runs 13 residues. Sequencing was performed with immunoSEQ multiplex PCR; in TCRdb, only in-frame clones are kept and a portion is missing. The repertoire holds around 220,000 clones, with 87% as singletons. The receptor was isolated from a woman aged 25-40 years with acute COVID-19. The rearrangement links TRBV2 to TRBJ1-1; D possibly corresponds to TRBD1 (6 bases). The specimen sequenced was PBMCs or T cells enriched from blood (not recorded which). Here the CDR3 reads CASSEAGVTEAFF. As DNA, the CDR3 is TGTGCCAGCAGTGAGGCAGGGGTCACTGAAGCTTTCTTT.